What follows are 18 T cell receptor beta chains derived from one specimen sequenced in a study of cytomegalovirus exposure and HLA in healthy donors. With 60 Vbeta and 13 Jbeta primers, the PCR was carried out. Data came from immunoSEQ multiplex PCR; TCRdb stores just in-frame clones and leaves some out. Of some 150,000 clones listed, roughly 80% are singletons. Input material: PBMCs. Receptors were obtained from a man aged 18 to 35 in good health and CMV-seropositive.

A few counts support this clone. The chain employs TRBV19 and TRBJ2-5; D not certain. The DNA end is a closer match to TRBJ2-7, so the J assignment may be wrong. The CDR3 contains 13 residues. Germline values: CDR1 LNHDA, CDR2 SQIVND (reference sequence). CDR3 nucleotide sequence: TGTGCCAGTAGTCCCCTTACCACCTACGAGCAGTACTTC. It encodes CASSPLTTYEQYF.

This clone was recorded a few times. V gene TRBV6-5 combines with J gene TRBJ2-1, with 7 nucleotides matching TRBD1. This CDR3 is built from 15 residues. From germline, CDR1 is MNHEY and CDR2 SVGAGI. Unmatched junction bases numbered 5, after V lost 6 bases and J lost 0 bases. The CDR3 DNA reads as TGTGCCAGCAGACCTGACAGGGACTCCTACAATGAGCAGTTCTTC. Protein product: CASRPDRDSYNEQFF.

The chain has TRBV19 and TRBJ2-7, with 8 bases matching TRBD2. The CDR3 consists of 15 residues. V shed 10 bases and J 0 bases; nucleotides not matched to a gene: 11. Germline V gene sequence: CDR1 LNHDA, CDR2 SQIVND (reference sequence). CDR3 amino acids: CATSMHSGTSYEQYF. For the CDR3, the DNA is TGTGCCACCAGTATGCATAGCGGGACCTCCTACGAGCAGTACTTC. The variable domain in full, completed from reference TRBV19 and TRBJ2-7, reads DGGITQSPKYLFRKEGQNVTLSCEQNLNHDAMYWYRQDPGQGLRLIYYSQIVNDFQKGDIAEGYSVSREKKESFPLTVTSAQKNPTAFYLCATSMHSGTSYEQYFGPGTRLTVT.

CDR3: CASGQGPNEKLFF. CDR3 DNA: TGTGCCAGCGGACAGGGACCTAATGAAAAACTGTTTTTT. The rearrangement links TRBV30 to TRBJ1-4; 8 bases agree with TRBD1. V gave up 8 bases and J gave up 3 bases; unmatched junction bases: 5. The CDR3 is made up of 13 amino acids. Germline CDR1 GTSNPN, CDR2 SVGIG (reference sequence).

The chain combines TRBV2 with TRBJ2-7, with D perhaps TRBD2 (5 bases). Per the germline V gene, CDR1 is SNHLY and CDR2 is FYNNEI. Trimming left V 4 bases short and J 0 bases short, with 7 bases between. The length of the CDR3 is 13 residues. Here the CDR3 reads CASSGTDSYEQYF. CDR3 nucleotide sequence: TGTGCCAGCAGTGGGACTGACTCCTACGAGCAGTACTTC.

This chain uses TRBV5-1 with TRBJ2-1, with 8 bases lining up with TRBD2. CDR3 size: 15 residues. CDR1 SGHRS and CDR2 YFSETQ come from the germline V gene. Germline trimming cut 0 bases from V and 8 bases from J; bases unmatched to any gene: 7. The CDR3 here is CASSLASGGNDEQFF. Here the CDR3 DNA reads TGCGCCAGCAGCTTGGCCAGCGGGGGAAATGATGAGCAGTTCTTC.

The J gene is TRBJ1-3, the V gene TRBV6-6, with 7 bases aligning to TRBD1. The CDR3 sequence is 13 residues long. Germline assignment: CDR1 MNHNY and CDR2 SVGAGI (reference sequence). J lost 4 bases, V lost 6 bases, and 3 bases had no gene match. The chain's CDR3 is CASSQGGGNTIYF. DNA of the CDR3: TGTGCCAGCAGCCAGGGGGGCGGAAACACCATATATTTT.

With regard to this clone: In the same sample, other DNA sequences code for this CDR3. In nucleotides, the CDR3 is TGCGCCAGCAGCTTGTCGGGGGGCAATCAGCCCCAGCATTTT. This encodes CASSLSGGNQPQHF. The rearrangement links TRBV5-1 to TRBJ1-5, with D perhaps matching TRBD1 (5 bases). The V and J ends lost 1 base and 2 bases respectively, with 7 bases between them. The CDR3 has 14 residues. CDR1 SGHRS and CDR2 YFSETQ come from the germline V gene.

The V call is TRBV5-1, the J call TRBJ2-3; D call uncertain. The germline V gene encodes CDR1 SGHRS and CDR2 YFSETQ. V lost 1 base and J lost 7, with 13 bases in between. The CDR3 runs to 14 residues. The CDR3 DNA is TGCGCCAGCAGCTTGACAGCATGGTCTAATACGCAGTATTTT. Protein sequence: CASSLTAWSNTQYF.

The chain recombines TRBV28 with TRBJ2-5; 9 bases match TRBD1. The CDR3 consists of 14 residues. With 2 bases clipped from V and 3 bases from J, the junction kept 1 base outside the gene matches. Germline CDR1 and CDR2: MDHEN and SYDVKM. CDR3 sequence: CASSLRDREETQYF. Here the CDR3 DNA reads TGTGCCAGCAGTTTAAGGGACAGGGAAGAGACCCAGTACTTC. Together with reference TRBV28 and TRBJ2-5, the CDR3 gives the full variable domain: DVKVTQSSRYLVKRTGEKVFLECVQDMDHENMFWYRQDPGLGLRLIYFSYDVKMKEKGDIPEGYSVSREKKERFSLILESASTNQTSMYLCASSLRDREETQYFGPGTRLLVL.

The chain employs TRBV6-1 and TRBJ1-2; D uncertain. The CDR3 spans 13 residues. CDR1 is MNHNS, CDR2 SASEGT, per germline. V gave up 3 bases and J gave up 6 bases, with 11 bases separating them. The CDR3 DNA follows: TGTGCCAGCAGTGAGCGGATCTTTGATGGCTACACCTTC. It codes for CASSERIFDGYTF.

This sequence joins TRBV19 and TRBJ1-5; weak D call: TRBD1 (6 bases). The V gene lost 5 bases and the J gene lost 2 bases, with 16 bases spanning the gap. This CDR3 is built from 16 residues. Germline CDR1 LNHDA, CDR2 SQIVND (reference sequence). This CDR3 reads CASSSTGPRGNQPQHF. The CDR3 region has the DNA TGTGCCAGTAGTTCCACAGGGCCACGGGGCAATCAGCCCCAGCATTTT.

CDR3 amino acids: CASSQGGLAGVIDTQYF. CDR3 coding DNA: TGCGCCAGCAGCCAGGGGGGACTAGCGGGAGTTATAGATACGCAGTATTTT. The V and J genes are TRBV4-1 and TRBJ2-3; 14 bases align to TRBD2. This CDR3 contains 17 residues. The J segment lost 5 bases and the V segment lost 3 bases, leaving 7 bases of the junction unmatched. The germline V gene has CDR1 MGHRA and CDR2 YSYEKL.

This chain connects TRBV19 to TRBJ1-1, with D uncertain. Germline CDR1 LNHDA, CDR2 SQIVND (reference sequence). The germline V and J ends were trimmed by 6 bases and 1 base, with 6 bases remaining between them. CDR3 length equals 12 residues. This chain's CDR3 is CASRNRNTEAFF. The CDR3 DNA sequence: TGTGCCAGTAGGAACAGGAACACTGAAGCTTTCTTT.

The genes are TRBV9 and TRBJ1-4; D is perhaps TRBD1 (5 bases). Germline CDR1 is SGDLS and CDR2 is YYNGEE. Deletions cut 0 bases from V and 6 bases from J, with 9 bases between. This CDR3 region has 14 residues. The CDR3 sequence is CASSVGGGDEKLFF. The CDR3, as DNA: TGTGCCAGCAGCGTAGGTGGAGGGGATGAAAAACTGTTTTTT.

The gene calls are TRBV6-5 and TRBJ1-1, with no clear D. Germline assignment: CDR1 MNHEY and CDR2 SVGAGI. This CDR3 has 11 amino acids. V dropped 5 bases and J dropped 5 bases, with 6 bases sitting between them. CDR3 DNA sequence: TGTGCCAGCAGTAGAGGAACTGAAGCTTTCTTT. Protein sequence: CASSRGTEAFF.

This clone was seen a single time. The CDR3 DNA reads as TGTGCCAGTAGTCGCTCGGCGGGAGGGTCAGAGACCCAGTACTTC. Translating it yields CASSRSAGGSETQYF. V usage is TRBV19 and J usage is TRBJ2-5; 9 bases fit TRBD2. The germline V gene encodes CDR1 LNHDA and CDR2 SQIVND (reference sequence). This CDR3 region has 15 residues. Trimming cost V 5 bases and J 4 bases; bases outside gene matches: 8.

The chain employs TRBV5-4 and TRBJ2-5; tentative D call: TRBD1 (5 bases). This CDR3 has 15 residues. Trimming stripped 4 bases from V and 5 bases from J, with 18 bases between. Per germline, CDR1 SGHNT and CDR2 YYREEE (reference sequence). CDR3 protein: CASSTPGLAGETQYF. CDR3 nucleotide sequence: TGTGCCAGCAGCACCCCAGGGTTGGCTGGGGAGACCCAGTACTTC. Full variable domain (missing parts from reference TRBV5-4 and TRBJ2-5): ETGVTQSPTHLIKTRGQQVTLRCSSQSGHNTVSWYQQALGQGPQFIFQYYREEENGRGNFPPRFSGLQFPNYSSELNVNALELDDSALYLCASSTPGLAGETQYFGPGTRLLVL.